This T cell receptor beta chain came from a study of graft-versus-host responses after intestinal transplantation. From germline, CDR1 is MNHEY and CDR2 SMNVEV (reference sequence). V lost 4 bases, J lost 8 bases, and 15 bases lay in between. The CDR3 extends over 14 amino acids. With regard to this clone: Its antigen is as yet unknown.

Some clones are missing from TCRdb's copy, which holds only in-frame ones; the method was immunoSEQ multiplex PCR. The sample records some 100,000 clones, about nine tenths being singletons. This receptor was obtained from a human donor who was the organ donor for an intestinal transplant. Sequenced here: unstimulated CD8+ T cells sorted from spleen or lymph node cells, sampled before transplant. This chain uses TRBV27 with TRBJ2-1; TRBD2 is a possible D gene (6 bases). The CDR3 sequence is CASSSGTSYDEQFF. The CDR3 DNA is TGTGCCAGCAGTTCCGGGACTTCTTACGATGAGCAGTTCTTC.